This T cell receptor beta chain originates from a study of T cell changes during pregnancy in multiple sclerosis. CDR3 length equals 16 residues. The ends lost 5 bases at V and 0 bases at J; junction bases unmatched: 7. In germline, CDR1 is SGHTA, CDR2 FQGNSA. Assay: immunoSEQ multiplex PCR; the TCRdb copy retains only in-frame clones and omits some. Among about 110,000 clones, about 90% were seen once, and the ten largest hold over 1.5%. The V gene is TRBV7-2, the J gene TRBJ2-7, with 10 bases identical to TRBD2. Sequencing used peripheral blood, obtained before pregnancy. The sequence was collected from a female donor with multiple sclerosis, enrolled in a pregnancy study. The DNA for the CDR3 is TGTGCCAGCAGCCCTATACTAGCGGGGTTCTCCTACGAGCAGTACTTC. It codes for CASSPILAGFSYEQYF. Full variable domain (outside the CDR3, taken from reference TRBV7-2 and TRBJ2-7): GAGVSQSPSNKVTEKGKDVELRCDPISGHTALYWYRQSLGQGLEFLIYFQGNSAPDKSGLPSDRFSAERTGGSVSTLTIQRTQQEDSAVYLCASSPILAGFSYEQYFGPGTRLTVT.